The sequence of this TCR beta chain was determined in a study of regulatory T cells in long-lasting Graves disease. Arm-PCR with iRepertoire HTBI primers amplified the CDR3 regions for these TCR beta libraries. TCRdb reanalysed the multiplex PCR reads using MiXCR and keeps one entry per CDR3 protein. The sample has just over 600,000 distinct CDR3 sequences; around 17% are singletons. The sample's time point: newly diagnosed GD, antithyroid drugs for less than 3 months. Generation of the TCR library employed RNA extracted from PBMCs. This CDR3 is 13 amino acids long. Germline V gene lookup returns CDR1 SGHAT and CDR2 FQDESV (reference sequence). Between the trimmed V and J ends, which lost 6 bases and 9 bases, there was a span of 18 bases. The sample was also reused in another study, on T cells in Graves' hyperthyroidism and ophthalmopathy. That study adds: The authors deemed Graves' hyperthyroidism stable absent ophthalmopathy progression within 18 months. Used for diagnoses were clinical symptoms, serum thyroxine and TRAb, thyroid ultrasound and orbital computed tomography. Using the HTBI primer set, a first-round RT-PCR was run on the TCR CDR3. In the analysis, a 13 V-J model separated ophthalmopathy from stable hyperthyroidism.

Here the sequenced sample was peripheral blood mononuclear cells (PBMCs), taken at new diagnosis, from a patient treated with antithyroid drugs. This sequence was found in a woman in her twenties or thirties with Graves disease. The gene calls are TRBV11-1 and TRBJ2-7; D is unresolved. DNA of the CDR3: TGTGCCAGCAGTTACCTCACCGGAAACGGGCAGTACTTC. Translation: CASSYLTGNGQYF.